Detailed here is one T cell receptor (beta chain). Its antigen is still unknown. These data originate in a study of T cells in Graves' hyperthyroidism and ophthalmopathy. Study at large: Initial diagnosis, before any treatment, was when peripheral blood was collected.

The study's findings and limits: Using 13 V-J features, a model discriminated ophthalmopathy from stable hyperthyroidism.

There were TCR beta CDR3 regions amplified from RNA transcripts. An initial round of RT-PCR targeting the TCR CDR3 relied on the HTBI primer set. One entry per CDR3 protein results from TCRdb running MiXCR on the multiplex PCR reads. The profile shows roughly 710,000 distinct CDR3 sequences, 35% of them singletons. V was pared by 4 bases and J by 1 base, with 14 bases between. The CDR3 spans 17 residues. CDR1 is MNHEY, CDR2 SVGAGI, per germline. The hyperthyroidism patients had all been newly diagnosed, and their disease duration was under 2 months. Their ages ranged from 18 to 65 years. The TCR originated in a woman aged 35 to 49 with Graves' hyperthyroidism. Sequencing was carried out using blood. The gene calls are TRBV6-5 and TRBJ1-6; D not resolved. The CDR3 here is CASSFQTPPSYNSPLHF. The CDR3 DNA follows: TGTGCCAGCAGTTTCCAAACACCTCCTTCCTATAATTCACCCCTCCACTTT.